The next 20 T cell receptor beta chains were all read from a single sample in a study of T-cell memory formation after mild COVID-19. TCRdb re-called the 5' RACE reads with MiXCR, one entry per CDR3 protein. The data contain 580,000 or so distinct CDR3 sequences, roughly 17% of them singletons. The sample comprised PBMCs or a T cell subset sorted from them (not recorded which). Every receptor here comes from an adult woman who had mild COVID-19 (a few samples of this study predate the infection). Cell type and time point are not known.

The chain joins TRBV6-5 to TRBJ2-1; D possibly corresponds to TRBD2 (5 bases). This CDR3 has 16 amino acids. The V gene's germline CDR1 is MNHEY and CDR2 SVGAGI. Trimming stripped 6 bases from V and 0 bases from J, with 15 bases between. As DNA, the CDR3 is TGTGCCAGCAGCGCCGTCGGACTGAACTCCTACAATGAGCAGTTCTTC. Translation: CASSAVGLNSYNEQFF.

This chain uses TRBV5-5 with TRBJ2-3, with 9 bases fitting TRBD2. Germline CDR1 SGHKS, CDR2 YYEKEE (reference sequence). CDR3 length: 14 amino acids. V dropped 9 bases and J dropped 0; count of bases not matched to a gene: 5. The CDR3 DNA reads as TGTGCCACCCGACTAGCGGCTAGCACAGATACGCAGTATTTT. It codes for CATRLAASTDTQYF.

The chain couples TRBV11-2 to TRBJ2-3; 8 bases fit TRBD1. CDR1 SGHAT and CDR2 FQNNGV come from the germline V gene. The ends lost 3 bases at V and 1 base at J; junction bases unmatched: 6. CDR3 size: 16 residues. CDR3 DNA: TGTGCCAGCAGCTTCTTCCCGGGACAGGGCACAGATACGCAGTATTTT. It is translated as CASSFFPGQGTDTQYF.

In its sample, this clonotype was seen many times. CDR3 sequence: CASSYGAGREKLFF. In DNA, the CDR3 is TGTGCCAGCTCATATGGAGCGGGGCGGGAAAAACTGTTTTTT. The chain employs TRBV18 and TRBJ1-4; D is perhaps TRBD1 (5 bases). The CDR3 is made up of 14 amino acids. Germline V gene data show CDR1 as KGHSH and CDR2 as LQKENI. The ends were cut back, 5 bases at V and 8 bases at J, with 15 bases in the middle.

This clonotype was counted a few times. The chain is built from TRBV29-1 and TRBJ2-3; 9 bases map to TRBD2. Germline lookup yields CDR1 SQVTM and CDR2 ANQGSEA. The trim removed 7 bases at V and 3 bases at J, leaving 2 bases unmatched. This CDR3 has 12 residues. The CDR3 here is CSATSGTDTQYF. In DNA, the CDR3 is TGCAGCGCGACTAGCGGAACAGATACGCAGTATTTT.

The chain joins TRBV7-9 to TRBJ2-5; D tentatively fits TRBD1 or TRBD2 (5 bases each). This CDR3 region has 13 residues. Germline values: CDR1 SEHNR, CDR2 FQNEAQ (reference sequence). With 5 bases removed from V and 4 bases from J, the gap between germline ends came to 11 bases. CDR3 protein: CASSLGTVETQYF. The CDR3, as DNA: TGTGCCAGCAGCCTCGGGACGGTAGAGACCCAGTACTTC.

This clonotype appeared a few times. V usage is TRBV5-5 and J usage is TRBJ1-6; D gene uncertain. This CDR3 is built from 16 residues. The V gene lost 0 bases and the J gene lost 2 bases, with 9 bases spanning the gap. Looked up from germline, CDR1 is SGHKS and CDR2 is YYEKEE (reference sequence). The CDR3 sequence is CASSLERVPYNSPLHF. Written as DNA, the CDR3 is TGTGCCAGCAGCTTGGAACGGGTTCCCTATAATTCACCCCTCCACTTT.

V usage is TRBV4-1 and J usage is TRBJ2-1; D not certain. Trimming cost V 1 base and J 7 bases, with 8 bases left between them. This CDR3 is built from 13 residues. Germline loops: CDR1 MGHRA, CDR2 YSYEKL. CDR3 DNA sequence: TGCGCCAGCAGCCAAGGTCAGACTAATGAGCAGTTCTTC. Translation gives CASSQGQTNEQFF.

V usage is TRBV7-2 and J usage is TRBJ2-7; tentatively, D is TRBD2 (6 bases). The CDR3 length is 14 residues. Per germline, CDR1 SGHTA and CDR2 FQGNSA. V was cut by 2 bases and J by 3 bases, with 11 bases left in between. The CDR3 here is CASSLLGLNYEQYF. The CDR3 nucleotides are TGTGCCAGCAGCTTACTGGGACTGAACTACGAGCAGTACTTC.

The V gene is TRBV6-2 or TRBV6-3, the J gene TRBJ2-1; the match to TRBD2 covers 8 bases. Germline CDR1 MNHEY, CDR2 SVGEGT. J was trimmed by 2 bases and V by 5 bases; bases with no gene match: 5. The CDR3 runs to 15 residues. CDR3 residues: CASSPAGGTYNEQFF. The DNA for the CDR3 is TGTGCCAGCAGTCCCGCGGGGGGAACCTACAATGAGCAGTTCTTC.

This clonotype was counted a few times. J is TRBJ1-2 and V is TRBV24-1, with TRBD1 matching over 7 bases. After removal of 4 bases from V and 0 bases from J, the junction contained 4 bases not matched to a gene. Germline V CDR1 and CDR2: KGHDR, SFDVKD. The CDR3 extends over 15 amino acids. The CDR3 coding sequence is TGTGCCACCAGTGACTCCGGGACAGCTAACTATGGCTACACCTTC. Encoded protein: CATSDSGTANYGYTF.

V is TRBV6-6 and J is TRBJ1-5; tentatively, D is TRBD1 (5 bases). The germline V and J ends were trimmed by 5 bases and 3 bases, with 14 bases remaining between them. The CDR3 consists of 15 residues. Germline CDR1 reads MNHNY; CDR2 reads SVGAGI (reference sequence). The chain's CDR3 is CASSGTANLNQPQHF. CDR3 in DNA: TGTGCCAGCAGTGGGACCGCAAATCTCAATCAGCCCCAGCATTTT.

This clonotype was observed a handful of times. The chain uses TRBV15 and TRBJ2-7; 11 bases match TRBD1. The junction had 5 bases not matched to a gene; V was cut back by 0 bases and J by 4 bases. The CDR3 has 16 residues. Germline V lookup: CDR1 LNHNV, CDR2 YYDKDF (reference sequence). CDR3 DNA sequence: TGTGCCACCAGCAGAGATCGGGACAGGGGGGAGTACGAGCAGTACTTC. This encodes CATSRDRDRGEYEQYF.

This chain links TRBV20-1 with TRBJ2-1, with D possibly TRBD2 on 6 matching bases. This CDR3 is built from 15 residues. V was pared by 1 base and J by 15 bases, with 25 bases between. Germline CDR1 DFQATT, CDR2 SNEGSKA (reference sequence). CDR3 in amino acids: CSARARSRGSVSPFF. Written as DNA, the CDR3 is TGCAGTGCTAGAGCTAGATCCCGGGGGTCGGTGTCCCCGTTCTTC.

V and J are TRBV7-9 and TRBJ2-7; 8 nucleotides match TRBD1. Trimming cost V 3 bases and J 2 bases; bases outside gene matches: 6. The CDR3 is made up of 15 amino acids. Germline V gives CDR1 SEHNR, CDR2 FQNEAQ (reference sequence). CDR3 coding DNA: TGTGCCAGCAGCTTCGCGCAGGGGGCAACCTACGAGCAGTACTTC. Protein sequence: CASSFAQGATYEQYF.

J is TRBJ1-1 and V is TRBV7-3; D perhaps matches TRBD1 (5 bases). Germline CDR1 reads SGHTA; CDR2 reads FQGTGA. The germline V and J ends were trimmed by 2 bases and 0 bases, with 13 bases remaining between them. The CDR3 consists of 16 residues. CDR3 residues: CASSLLGSGLNTEAFF. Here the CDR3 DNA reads TGTGCCAGCAGCTTACTTGGCTCGGGGCTGAACACTGAAGCTTTCTTT. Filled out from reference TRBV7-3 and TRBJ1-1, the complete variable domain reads GAGVSQTPSNKVTEKGKYVELRCDPISGHTALYWYRQSLGQGPEFLIYFQGTGAADDSGLPNDRFFAVRPEGSVSTLKIQRTERGDSAVYLCASSLLGSGLNTEAFFGQGTRLTVV.

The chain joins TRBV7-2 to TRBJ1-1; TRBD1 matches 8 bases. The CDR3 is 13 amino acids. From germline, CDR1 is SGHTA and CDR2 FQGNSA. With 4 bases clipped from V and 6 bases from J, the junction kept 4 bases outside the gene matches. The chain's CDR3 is CASSSLTGAEAFF. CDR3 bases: TGTGCCAGCAGCTCGTTGACAGGGGCTGAAGCTTTCTTT.

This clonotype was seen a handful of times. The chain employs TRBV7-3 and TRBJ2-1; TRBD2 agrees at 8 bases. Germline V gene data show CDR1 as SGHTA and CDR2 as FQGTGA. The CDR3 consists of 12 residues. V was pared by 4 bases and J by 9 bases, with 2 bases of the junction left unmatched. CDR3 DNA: TGTGCCAGCAGCTCGGGAGGGAGTGAGCAGTTCTTC. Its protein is CASSSGGSEQFF. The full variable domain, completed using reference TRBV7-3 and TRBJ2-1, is GAGVSQTPSNKVTEKGKYVELRCDPISGHTALYWYRQSLGQGPEFLIYFQGTGAADDSGLPNDRFFAVRPEGSVSTLKIQRTERGDSAVYLCASSSGGSEQFFGPGTRLTVL.

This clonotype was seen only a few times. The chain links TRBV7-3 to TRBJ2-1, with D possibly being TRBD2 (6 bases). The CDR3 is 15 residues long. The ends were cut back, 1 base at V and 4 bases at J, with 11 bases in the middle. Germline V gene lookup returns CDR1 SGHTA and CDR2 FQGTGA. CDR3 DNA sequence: TGTGCCAGCAGCTTAAAAGTGGGACTGTACAATGAGCAGTTCTTC. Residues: CASSLKVGLYNEQFF.

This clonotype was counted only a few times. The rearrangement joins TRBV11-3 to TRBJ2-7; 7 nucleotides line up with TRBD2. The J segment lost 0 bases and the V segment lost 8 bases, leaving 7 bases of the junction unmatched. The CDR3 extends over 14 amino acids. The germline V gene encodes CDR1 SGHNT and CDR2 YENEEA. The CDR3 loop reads CASGQRGLSYEQYF. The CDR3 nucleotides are TGTGCCAGCGGCCAGCGGGGACTCTCCTACGAGCAGTACTTC.